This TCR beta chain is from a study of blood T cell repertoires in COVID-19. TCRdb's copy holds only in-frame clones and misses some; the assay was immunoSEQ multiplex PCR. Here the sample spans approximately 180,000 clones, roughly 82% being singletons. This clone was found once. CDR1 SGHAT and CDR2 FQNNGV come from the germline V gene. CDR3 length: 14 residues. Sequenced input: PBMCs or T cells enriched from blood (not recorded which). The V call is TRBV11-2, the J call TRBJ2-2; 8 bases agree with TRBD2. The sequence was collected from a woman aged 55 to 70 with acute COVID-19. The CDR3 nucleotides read TGTGCGAAAAGGGAGCGGGAGTGGCCCGGGGAGCTGTTTTTT. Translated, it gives CAKREREWPGELFF.